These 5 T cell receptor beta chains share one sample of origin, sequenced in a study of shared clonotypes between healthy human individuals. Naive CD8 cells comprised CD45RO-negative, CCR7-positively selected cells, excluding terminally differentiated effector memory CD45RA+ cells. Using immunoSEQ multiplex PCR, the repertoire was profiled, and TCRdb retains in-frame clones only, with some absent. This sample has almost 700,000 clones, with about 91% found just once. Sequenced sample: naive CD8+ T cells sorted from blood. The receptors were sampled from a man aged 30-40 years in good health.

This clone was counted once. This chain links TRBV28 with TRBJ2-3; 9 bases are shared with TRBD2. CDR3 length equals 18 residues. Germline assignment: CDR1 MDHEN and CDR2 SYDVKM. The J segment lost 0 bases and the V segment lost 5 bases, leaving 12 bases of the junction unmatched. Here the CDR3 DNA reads TGTGCCAGCAGTCCCGGTTCCCCTAGCGGGACTAGCACAGATACGCAGTATTTT. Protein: CASSPGSPSGTSTDTQYF.

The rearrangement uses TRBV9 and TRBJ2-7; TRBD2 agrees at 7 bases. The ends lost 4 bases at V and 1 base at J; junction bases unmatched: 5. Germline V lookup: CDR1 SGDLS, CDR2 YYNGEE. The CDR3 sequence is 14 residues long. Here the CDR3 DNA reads TGTGCCAGCAGCCCAATAGCGGGTTCCTACGAGCAGTACTTC. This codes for CASSPIAGSYEQYF. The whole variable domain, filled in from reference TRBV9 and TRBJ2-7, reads DSGVTQTPKHLITATGQRVTLRCSPRSGDLSVYWYQQSLDQGLQFLIQYYNGEERAKGNILERFSAQQFPDLHSELNLSSLELGDSALYFCASSPIAGSYEQYFGPGTRLTVT.

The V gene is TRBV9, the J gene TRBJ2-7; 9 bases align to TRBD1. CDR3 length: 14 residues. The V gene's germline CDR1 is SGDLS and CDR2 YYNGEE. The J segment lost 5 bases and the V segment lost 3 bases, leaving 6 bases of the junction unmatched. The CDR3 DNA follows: TGTGCCAGCAGCGAGACAGGGGGTCGCGACGAGCAGTACTTC. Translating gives CASSETGGRDEQYF. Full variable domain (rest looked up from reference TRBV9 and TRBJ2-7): DSGVTQTPKHLITATGQRVTLRCSPRSGDLSVYWYQQSLDQGLQFLIQYYNGEERAKGNILERFSAQQFPDLHSELNLSSLELGDSALYFCASSETGGRDEQYFGPGTRLTVT.

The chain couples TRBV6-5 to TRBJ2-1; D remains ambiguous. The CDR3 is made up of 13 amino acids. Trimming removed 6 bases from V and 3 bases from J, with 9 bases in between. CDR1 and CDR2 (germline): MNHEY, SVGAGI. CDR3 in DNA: TGTGCCAGCAGAAGCCCGCTCTACAATGAGCAGTTCTTC. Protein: CASRSPLYNEQFF.

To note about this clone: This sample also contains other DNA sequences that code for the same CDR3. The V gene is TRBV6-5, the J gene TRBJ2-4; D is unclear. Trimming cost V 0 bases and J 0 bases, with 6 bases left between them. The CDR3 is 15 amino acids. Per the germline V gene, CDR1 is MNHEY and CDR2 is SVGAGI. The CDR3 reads CASSYSTGAKNIQYF. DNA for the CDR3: TGTGCCAGCAGTTACTCGACGGGAGCCAAAAACATTCAGTACTTC.